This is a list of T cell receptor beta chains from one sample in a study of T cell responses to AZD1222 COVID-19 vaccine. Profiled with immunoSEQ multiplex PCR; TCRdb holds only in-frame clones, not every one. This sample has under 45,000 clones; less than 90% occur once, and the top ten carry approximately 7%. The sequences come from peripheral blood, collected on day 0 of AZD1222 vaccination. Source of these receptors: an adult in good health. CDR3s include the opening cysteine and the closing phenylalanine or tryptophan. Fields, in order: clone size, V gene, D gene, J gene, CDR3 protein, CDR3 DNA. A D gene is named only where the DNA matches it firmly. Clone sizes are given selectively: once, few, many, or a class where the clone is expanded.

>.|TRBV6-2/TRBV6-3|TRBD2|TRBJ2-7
CASSYSTSERYGGLYEQYF
TGTGCCAGCAGTTACTCGACTAGCGAAAGATATGGGGGACTCTACGAGCAGTACTTC
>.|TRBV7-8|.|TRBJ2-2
CASSPTWGAGVGELFF
TGTGCCAGCAGCCCCACGTGGGGGGCAGGTGTCGGGGAGCTGTTTTTT
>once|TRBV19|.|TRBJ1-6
CASSSLIHRDSPLHF
TGTGCCAGTAGTTCCCTTATTCATAGGGATTCACCCCTCCACTTT
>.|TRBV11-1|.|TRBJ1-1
CASSLNGATEAFF
TGTGCCAGCAGCCTCAATGGGGCGACTGAAGCTTTCTTT
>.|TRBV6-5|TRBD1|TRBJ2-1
CASSQLQGNEQFF
TGTGCCAGCAGCCAATTACAGGGGAATGAGCAGTTCTTC
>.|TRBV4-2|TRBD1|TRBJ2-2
CASSQDWDRGAGAGTGELFF
TGTGCCAGCAGCCAGGACTGGGACAGGGGGGCGGGAGCCGGCACCGGGGAGCTGTTTTTT
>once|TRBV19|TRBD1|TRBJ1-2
CASSILTGRYGYTF
TGTGCCAGTAGTATCCTGACAGGGCGCTATGGCTACACCTTC
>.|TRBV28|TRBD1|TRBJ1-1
CASSRQGAWASSTEAFF
TGTGCCAGCAGTAGACAGGGGGCCTGGGCCAGTAGCACTGAAGCTTTCTTT
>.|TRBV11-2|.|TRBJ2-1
CASSLFAEAYNEQFF
TGTGCCAGCAGCTTATTTGCGGAAGCCTACAATGAGCAGTTCTTC
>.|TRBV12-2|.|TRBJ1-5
CASRQPPGSNQPQHF
TGTGCAAGTCGCCAGCCCCCGGGTAGCAATCAGCCCCAGCATTTT
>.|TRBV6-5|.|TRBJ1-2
CASTMGYTSGGYTF
TGTGCCAGCACCATGGGTTATACCTCCGGCGGCTACACCTTC
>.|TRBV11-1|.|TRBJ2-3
CASSLVGRGTADTQYF
TGTGCCAGCAGCTTAGTGGGGCGCGGCACGGCAGATACGCAGTATTTT
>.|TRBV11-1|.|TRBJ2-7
CASSPLDSRSVQYF
TGTGCCAGCAGCCCTCTAGACTCCCGTTCAGTGCAGTACTTC
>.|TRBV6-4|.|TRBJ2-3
CASSDGPNTDTQYF
TGTGCCAGCAGTGATGGGCCGAACACAGATACGCAGTATTTT
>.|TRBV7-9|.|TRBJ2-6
CASSFQSGANVLTF
TGTGCCAGCAGCTTCCAGTCTGGGGCCAACGTCCTGACTTTC
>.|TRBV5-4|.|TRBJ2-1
CASRLDSYNEQFF
TGTGCCAGCAGACTGGACAGTTACAATGAGCAGTTCTTC
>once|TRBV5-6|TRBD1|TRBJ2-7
CASSLRGHYEQYF
TGTGCCAGCAGCTTGAGGGGGCACTACGAGCAGTACTTC
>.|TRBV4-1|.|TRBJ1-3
CASSQDPVGNTIYF
TGCGCCAGCAGCCAAGATCCAGTTGGAAACACCATATATTTT
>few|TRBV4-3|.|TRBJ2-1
CASSQEAQGTFEQFF
TGCGCCAGCAGCCAAGAGGCCCAGGGAACGTTTGAGCAGTTCTTC
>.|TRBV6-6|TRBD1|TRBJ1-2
CASRQGNNYGYTF
TGTGCCAGCAGACAGGGGAACAACTATGGCTACACCTTC
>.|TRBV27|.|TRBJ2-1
CASSEVGLGGNEQFF
TGTGCCAGCAGTGAGGTCGGACTAGGGGGCAATGAGCAGTTCTTC
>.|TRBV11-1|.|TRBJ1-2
CASSSQGRSNYGYTF
TGTGCCAGCAGCTCCCAGGGTCGCAGCAACTATGGCTACACCTTC
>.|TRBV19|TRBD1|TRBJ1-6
CASSMIPRGPSPLHF
TGTGCCAGTAGTATGATACCCAGGGGGCCCTCACCCCTCCACTTT
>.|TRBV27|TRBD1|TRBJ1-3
CASSVTGAKGTIYF
TGTGCCAGCAGTGTGACAGGGGCTAAGGGCACCATATATTTT
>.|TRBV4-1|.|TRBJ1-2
CASSQDGTANYGYTF
TGCGCCAGCAGCCAAGATGGTACAGCAAACTATGGCTACACCTTC
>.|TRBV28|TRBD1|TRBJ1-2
CASSLIPGRGHGYTF
TGTGCCAGCAGTTTGATTCCCGGCAGGGGGCATGGCTACACCTTC
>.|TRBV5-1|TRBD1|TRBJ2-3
CASSSDRGAPDTQYF
TGCGCCAGCAGCTCGGACAGGGGGGCACCAGATACGCAGTATTTT
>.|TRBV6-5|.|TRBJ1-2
CASRDRGRYGYTF
TGTGCCAGCAGGGACAGAGGTCGGTATGGCTACACCTTC
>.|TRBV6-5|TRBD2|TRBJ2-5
CASSPGLQETQYF
TGTGCCAGCAGTCCGGGACTACAAGAGACCCAGTACTTC